This is a list of T cell receptor beta chains from one sample in a study of blood T cells in healthy people across ages. TCRdb re-analysed the 5' RACE reads in MiXCR, keeping a single row per CDR3 protein. This table holds fewer than 800,000 distinct CDR3 sequences, about 52% found once. The source material was blood. Receptors originate from a woman aged 60-70 years in good health. Both conserved end residues are part of each CDR3. A D gene is named only where the DNA matches it firmly. Size tells how often a clone was seen (once, few, many) or the class of an expanded clone, and some rows leave it out.

v_call: TRBV12-5; d_call: -; j_call: TRBJ2-3; clone_size: -; cdr3_aa: CASGLVAGGTQYF; cdr3_nt: TGTGCTAGTGGTTTGGTCGCAGGAGGTACGCAGTATTTT
v_call: TRBV18; d_call: -; j_call: TRBJ1-5; clone_size: few; cdr3_aa: CASSRTELANSNQPQHF; cdr3_nt: TGTGCCAGCTCAAGGACCGAGCTAGCTAATAGCAATCAGCCCCAGCATTTT
v_call: TRBV7-2; d_call: TRBD1; j_call: TRBJ1-5; clone_size: few; cdr3_aa: CASSPYRQGAAQPQHF; cdr3_nt: TGTGCCAGCAGCCCATACAGACAGGGGGCCGCTCAGCCCCAGCATTTT
v_call: TRBV7-2; d_call: -; j_call: TRBJ2-5; clone_size: -; cdr3_aa: CASSSRDGGPRGETQYF; cdr3_nt: TGTGCCAGCAGCTCCCGCGATGGGGGACCCCGGGGGGAGACCCAGTACTTC
v_call: TRBV25-1; d_call: -; j_call: TRBJ2-7; clone_size: -; cdr3_aa: CASSELTSQGHEQYF; cdr3_nt: TGTGCCAGCAGTGAATTAACTAGCCAAGGTCACGAGCAGTACTTC
v_call: TRBV4-2; d_call: -; j_call: TRBJ2-3; clone_size: -; cdr3_aa: CASSHQLDTQYF; cdr3_nt: TGTGCCAGCAGCCACCAATTGGATACGCAGTATTTT
v_call: TRBV10-3; d_call: TRBD1; j_call: TRBJ2-1; clone_size: -; cdr3_aa: CAITGGDRAYNEQFF; cdr3_nt: TGTGCCATCACAGGAGGGGACAGGGCCTACAATGAGCAGTTCTTC
v_call: TRBV20-1; d_call: TRBD2; j_call: TRBJ2-7; clone_size: -; cdr3_aa: CSARGLAGGGHEQYF; cdr3_nt: TGCAGTGCTAGAGGACTAGCGGGAGGGGGACACGAGCAGTACTTC
v_call: TRBV9; d_call: TRBD2; j_call: TRBJ2-3; clone_size: few; cdr3_aa: CASSAKREVTQYF; cdr3_nt: TGTGCCAGCAGCGCCAAGCGGGAGGTGACGCAGTATTTT
v_call: TRBV20-1; d_call: TRBD2; j_call: TRBJ2-3; clone_size: -; cdr3_aa: CSARDLAGSDTQYF; cdr3_nt: TGCAGTGCTAGAGATCTAGCGGGATCAGATACGCAGTATTTT
v_call: TRBV28; d_call: TRBD1; j_call: TRBJ1-4; clone_size: few; cdr3_aa: CASKDRVNEKLFF; cdr3_nt: TGTGCCAGCAAGGACAGGGTTAATGAAAAACTGTTTTTT
v_call: TRBV7-2; d_call: -; j_call: TRBJ2-7; clone_size: -; cdr3_aa: CASSWDNFAYEQYF; cdr3_nt: TGTGCCAGCAGCTGGGACAATTTCGCCTACGAGCAGTACTTC
v_call: TRBV20-1; d_call: TRBD2; j_call: TRBJ2-1; clone_size: -; cdr3_aa: CSATPSGRASNEQFF; cdr3_nt: TGCAGTGCTACCCCTAGCGGGAGGGCCTCGAATGAGCAGTTCTTC
v_call: TRBV27; d_call: -; j_call: TRBJ1-2; clone_size: -; cdr3_aa: CASSSLGLRGGGYGYTF; cdr3_nt: TGTGCCAGCAGTTCGTTAGGCTTGCGAGGGGGAGGCTATGGCTACACCTTC
v_call: TRBV7-3; d_call: TRBD2; j_call: TRBJ2-5; clone_size: -; cdr3_aa: CASSASGRVENEQYF; cdr3_nt: TGTGCCAGCAGCGCGAGCGGGAGGGTTGAGAATGAGCAGTACTTC
v_call: TRBV6-6; d_call: TRBD1; j_call: TRBJ1-2; clone_size: -; cdr3_aa: CASSYTGQGVYGYTF; cdr3_nt: TGTGCCAGCAGTTACACAGGACAGGGGGTCTATGGCTACACCTTC
v_call: TRBV7-2; d_call: -; j_call: TRBJ2-7; clone_size: -; cdr3_aa: CASSPRRSEHYNEQYF; cdr3_nt: TGTGCCAGCAGCCCTAGACGGTCGGAGCACTACAATGAGCAGTACTTC
v_call: TRBV4-2; d_call: TRBD1; j_call: TRBJ1-2; clone_size: -; cdr3_aa: CASSQVDRLGGYTF; cdr3_nt: TGTGCCAGCAGCCAAGTGGACAGGCTGGGGGGCTACACCTTC
v_call: TRBV4-2; d_call: -; j_call: TRBJ1-3; clone_size: -; cdr3_aa: CASSPNRGGEDTIYF; cdr3_nt: TGTGCCAGCAGCCCAAACCGCGGCGGTGAAGACACCATATATTTT
v_call: TRBV15; d_call: -; j_call: TRBJ2-5; clone_size: many; cdr3_aa: CATSGLGGQQETQYF; cdr3_nt: TGTGCCACCAGCGGTCTAGGGGGGCAACAAGAGACCCAGTACTTC
v_call: TRBV7-7; d_call: -; j_call: TRBJ2-3; clone_size: -; cdr3_aa: CASSLSPPGTQYF; cdr3_nt: TGTGCCAGCAGCTTATCCCCGCCGGGAACGCAGTATTTT
v_call: TRBV30; d_call: -; j_call: TRBJ2-5; clone_size: once; cdr3_aa: CAWRDWETQYF; cdr3_nt: TGTGCCTGGAGGGATTGGGAGACCCAGTACTTC
v_call: TRBV20-1; d_call: -; j_call: TRBJ2-5; clone_size: -; cdr3_aa: CSAAKETQYF; cdr3_nt: TGCAGTGCAGCAAAAGAGACCCAGTACTTC
v_call: TRBV30; d_call: -; j_call: TRBJ2-1; clone_size: many; cdr3_aa: CAWSVASEQFF; cdr3_nt: TGTGCCTGGAGTGTGGCGAGTGAGCAGTTCTTC
v_call: TRBV20-1; d_call: -; j_call: TRBJ2-7; clone_size: -; cdr3_aa: CSARDSSGQALYEQYF; cdr3_nt: TGCAGTGCTAGAGATAGTTCGGGGCAGGCGCTCTACGAGCAGTACTTC
v_call: TRBV28; d_call: -; j_call: TRBJ2-1; clone_size: -; cdr3_aa: CASSLGLQQFF; cdr3_nt: TGTGCCAGCAGTTTGGGGCTGCAGCAGTTCTTC
v_call: TRBV6-2/TRBV6-3; d_call: -; j_call: TRBJ1-1; clone_size: -; cdr3_aa: CASSLRQVSTEAFF; cdr3_nt: TGTGCCAGCAGCCTCCGACAGGTCAGCACTGAAGCTTTCTTT
v_call: TRBV29-1; d_call: TRBD2; j_call: TRBJ2-2; clone_size: few; cdr3_aa: CSVEYSGRAPGELFF; cdr3_nt: TGCAGCGTTGAATATAGCGGGAGGGCCCCCGGGGAGCTGTTTTTT
v_call: TRBV6-6; d_call: -; j_call: TRBJ2-4; clone_size: -; cdr3_aa: CASSYGGLAKNIQYF; cdr3_nt: TGTGCCAGCAGTTACGGGGGGCTGGCCAAAAACATTCAGTACTTC
v_call: TRBV28; d_call: TRBD2; j_call: TRBJ2-3; clone_size: -; cdr3_aa: CASSSGTSVDTQYF; cdr3_nt: TGTGCCAGCAGTTCCGGGACTAGCGTTGATACGCAGTATTTT
v_call: TRBV20-1; d_call: -; j_call: TRBJ2-3; clone_size: few; cdr3_aa: CSARQGNTDTQYF; cdr3_nt: TGCAGTGCTAGACAGGGAAACACAGATACGCAGTATTTT
v_call: TRBV20-1; d_call: TRBD2; j_call: TRBJ2-1; clone_size: once; cdr3_aa: CGARRREREVDNEQFF; cdr3_nt: TGCGGTGCTAGAAGGAGGGAGCGGGAGGTCGACAATGAGCAGTTCTTC
v_call: TRBV7-2; d_call: TRBD1; j_call: TRBJ2-7; clone_size: -; cdr3_aa: CASSHGQGNAYEQYF; cdr3_nt: TGTGCCAGCAGCCACGGACAGGGAAATGCCTACGAGCAGTACTTC
v_call: TRBV27; d_call: -; j_call: TRBJ2-1; clone_size: -; cdr3_aa: CASSLMAGSHNEQFF; cdr3_nt: TGTGCCAGCAGTTTAATGGCGGGATCTCACAATGAGCAGTTCTTC
v_call: TRBV27; d_call: TRBD1; j_call: TRBJ2-3; clone_size: once; cdr3_aa: CASSSPGQRSSTDTQYF; cdr3_nt: TGTGCCAGCAGTTCGCCGGGACAGAGATCTAGCACAGATACGCAGTATTTT
v_call: TRBV28; d_call: -; j_call: TRBJ2-5; clone_size: -; cdr3_aa: CASRLAGTPQETQYF; cdr3_nt: TGTGCCAGCAGACTTGCCGGGACACCTCAAGAGACCCAGTACTTC
v_call: TRBV24-1; d_call: -; j_call: TRBJ2-3; clone_size: -; cdr3_aa: CATSPLGSENTQYF; cdr3_nt: TGTGCCACCAGCCCACTAGGGAGTGAAAATACGCAGTATTTT
v_call: TRBV28; d_call: -; j_call: TRBJ1-1; clone_size: -; cdr3_aa: CASKPQWEGPNTEAFF; cdr3_nt: TGTGCCAGCAAACCACAGTGGGAGGGGCCGAACACTGAAGCTTTCTTT
v_call: TRBV25-1; d_call: -; j_call: TRBJ1-2; clone_size: -; cdr3_aa: CASSGGVSNYGYTF; cdr3_nt: TGTGCCAGCAGTGGAGGGGTATCTAACTATGGCTACACCTTC
v_call: TRBV2; d_call: -; j_call: TRBJ2-7; clone_size: -; cdr3_aa: CASSASWARYEQYF; cdr3_nt: TGTGCCAGCAGTGCATCGTGGGCGCGGTACGAGCAGTACTTC
v_call: TRBV5-1; d_call: TRBD1; j_call: TRBJ2-1; clone_size: few; cdr3_aa: CASSLTTGGNEQFF; cdr3_nt: TGCGCCAGCAGCTTGACAACAGGGGGGAATGAGCAGTTCTTC
v_call: TRBV10-3; d_call: TRBD1; j_call: TRBJ2-1; clone_size: few; cdr3_aa: CASGTGGLNEQFF; cdr3_nt: TGTGCCAGCGGGACAGGGGGTTTAAATGAGCAGTTCTTC
v_call: TRBV7-2; d_call: TRBD1; j_call: TRBJ2-7; clone_size: -; cdr3_aa: CASSPTGGFSYEQYF; cdr3_nt: TGTGCCAGCAGCCCCACAGGGGGGTTTTCCTACGAGCAGTACTTC
v_call: TRBV5-1; d_call: TRBD1; j_call: TRBJ1-1; clone_size: -; cdr3_aa: CASSVQGAGTEAFF; cdr3_nt: TGCGCCAGCAGCGTACAGGGGGCAGGGACTGAAGCTTTCTTT
v_call: TRBV7-2; d_call: -; j_call: TRBJ2-1; clone_size: -; cdr3_aa: CASSLARGIPTNEQFF; cdr3_nt: TGTGCCAGCAGCTTAGCGCGCGGGATTCCAACCAATGAGCAGTTCTTC
v_call: TRBV7-6; d_call: -; j_call: TRBJ2-7; clone_size: -; cdr3_aa: CASSSNSWDEQYF; cdr3_nt: TGTGCCAGCAGCTCAAATAGTTGGGATGAGCAGTACTTC
v_call: TRBV7-2; d_call: -; j_call: TRBJ2-2; clone_size: many; cdr3_aa: CASSLLGQGELFF; cdr3_nt: TGTGCCAGCAGCTTATTGGGGCAAGGGGAGCTGTTTTTT
v_call: TRBV20-1; d_call: -; j_call: TRBJ1-1; clone_size: -; cdr3_aa: CSADPGLWNTEAFF; cdr3_nt: TGCAGTGCGGATCCGGGACTATGGAACACTGAAGCTTTCTTT
v_call: TRBV15; d_call: -; j_call: TRBJ2-3; clone_size: -; cdr3_aa: CATSRFLPGQGPTDTQYF; cdr3_nt: TGTGCCACCAGCAGGTTTCTACCTGGGCAGGGCCCCACAGATACGCAGTATTTT
v_call: TRBV5-6; d_call: -; j_call: TRBJ2-7; clone_size: -; cdr3_aa: CASSFISSFHEQYF; cdr3_nt: TGTGCCAGCAGCTTTATCAGTTCTTTCCACGAGCAGTACTTC
v_call: TRBV7-8; d_call: -; j_call: TRBJ2-7; clone_size: -; cdr3_aa: CASSLEGTLSEQYF; cdr3_nt: TGTGCCAGCAGCTTAGAAGGGACATTAAGCGAGCAGTACTTC
v_call: TRBV5-1; d_call: -; j_call: TRBJ1-2; clone_size: -; cdr3_aa: CASSLKSAGARSYGYTF; cdr3_nt: TGCGCCAGCAGCTTGAAGTCAGCAGGGGCCAGGAGCTATGGCTACACCTTC